A single sample gave rise to the 3 T cell receptor beta chains below, sequenced in a study of blood T cell repertoires in COVID-19. The table came from immunoSEQ multiplex PCR; TCRdb's copy has only in-frame clones and leaves some out. The table records approximately 450,000 clones, roughly 85% of them present only once. Sequencing was carried out using PBMCs or T cells enriched from blood (not recorded which). The receptors were gathered from a woman aged 18-29 years with acute COVID-19.

The rearrangement joins TRBV5-4 to TRBJ1-1, with a tentative D call TRBD1 (5 bases). The CDR3 length is 14 residues. Germline lookup yields CDR1 SGHNT and CDR2 YYREEE (reference sequence). Trimming removed 2 bases at V and 3 bases at J, with 11 bases between. This CDR3 reads CASSFRVGDTEAFF. The CDR3 coding sequence is TGTGCCAGCAGCTTCAGGGTTGGGGACACTGAAGCTTTCTTT.

This chain uses TRBV7-2 with TRBJ1-6, with 7 bases identical to TRBD1. CDR1 and CDR2 (germline): SGHTA, FQGNSA. CDR3 size: 18 residues. The trim removed 5 bases at V and 3 bases at J, leaving 13 bases unmatched. CDR3 protein: CASSLSQGIIIYNSPLHF. CDR3 coding DNA: TGTGCCAGCAGCCTATCACAGGGGATCATAATCTATAATTCACCCCTCCACTTT.

The chain couples TRBV15 to TRBJ2-6, with a weak D call TRBD1 (6 bases). The germline CDR1 and CDR2 sequences are LNHNV and YYDKDF (reference sequence). The CDR3 consists of 15 residues. V was clipped by 6 bases and J by 0 bases, with 9 bases between them. Here the CDR3 reads CATSRDNSGANVLTF. The CDR3 DNA sequence: TGTGCCACCAGTAGGGACAACTCTGGGGCCAACGTCCTGACTTTC.